What follows describes a single T cell receptor beta chain. This sample stems from a study of blood T cell repertoires in COVID-19. Study summary: COVID-19 samples collected from the United States, Italy and Spain covered acute and convalescent phases. PBMCs, B-cell-depleted T cells, or T cells were the source of the cDNA or gDNA that made up the material.

Per the authors' pipeline: Reference gene primers were amplified, and this amplification served to estimate nucleated cell counts. Assay used: immunoSEQ multiplex PCR; TCRdb lists only in-frame clones, some missing. V and J calls and clone size are copied from that table; D and trimming were computed from the DNA. This sample carries over 200,000 clones, around four fifths of them seen once, and the ten largest clones take less than 8%. The CDR3 spans 15 residues. With 4 bases removed from V and 3 bases from J, the gap between germline ends came to 15 bases. The germline CDR1 and CDR2 sequences are SGHRS and YFSETQ.

The chain is built from TRBV5-1 and TRBJ2-3; TRBD1 is a possible D gene (6 bases). Material for sequencing was peripheral blood. This sequence was found in a woman aged 45-65 years with active or convalescent COVID-19. The CDR3 region has the DNA TGCGCCAGCAGCCCACAGGGTATGGGGACAGATACGCAGTATTTT. Protein product: CASSPQGMGTDTQYF.